A selection of T cell receptor beta chains follows, all from one sample in a study of blood T cell repertoires in COVID-19. The assay was immunoSEQ multiplex PCR, and TCRdb's table has in-frame clones only and misses some. In the table there are about 190,000 clones, around four fifths of which are singletons. Source material: peripheral blood. The receptors were sampled from a woman aged 40 to 50 with acute or convalescent COVID-19. Both conserved end residues are part of each CDR3. A D gene is named only where the DNA matches it firmly. Clone size is not always given. Where it is, it says once, few, many or a class for expanded clones.

clone_size	d_call	v_call	j_call	cdr3_nt	cdr3_aa
once	NA	TRBV9	TRBJ2-1	TGTGCCAGCGCACGGGGGAGCTCCTACAATGAGCAGTTCTTC	CASARGSSYNEQFF
once	TRBD2	TRBV11-2	TRBJ2-2	TGTGCCAGCAGCCTCGGGACTAGCGGGAGGGCTAACACCGGGGAGCTGTTTTTT	CASSLGTSGRANTGELFF
few	NA	TRBV5-4	TRBJ1-2	TGTGCCAGCAGCCCCGCCGGGAGCCTATCCTTTGGGGCTTATGGCTACACCTTC	CASSPAGSLSFGAYGYTF
NA	TRBD1	TRBV4-2	TRBJ1-2	TGTGCCAGCAGCCAAGTCAGGACAGGGGCCGAGGTTACGGGCTACACCTTC	CASSQVRTGAEVTGYTF
few	NA	TRBV7-3	TRBJ2-2	TGTGCCAGCGCCAGGGGCACCGCCACCGGGGAGCTGTTTTTT	CASARGTATGELFF
NA	NA	TRBV6-5	TRBJ1-5	TGTGCCAGCGTTATACATTTCCCTAGCAATCAGCCCCAGCATTTT	CASVIHFPSNQPQHF
NA	TRBD1	TRBV28	TRBJ2-6	TGTGCCAGCAGAAACAGGGGAGCTGGGGCCAACGTCCTGACTTTC	CASRNRGAGANVLTF
NA	TRBD1	TRBV6-5	TRBJ2-2	TGTGCCACGCGGACAGGCGACACCGGGGAGCTGTTTTTT	CATRTGDTGELFF
NA	NA	TRBV28	TRBJ1-2	TGTGCCAGCAGTAACCCTCCCTACGCGGGCAGCGCTAACTATGGCTACACCTTC	CASSNPPYAGSANYGYTF
NA	TRBD2	TRBV5-5	TRBJ2-1	TGTGCCAGCAGCTTGGGGACTAGCGGGAGCTACAATGAGCAGTTCTTC	CASSLGTSGSYNEQFF
few	NA	TRBV7-2	TRBJ1-2	TGTGCCAGCAGGGTGGACAGCAACTATGGCTACACCTTC	CASRVDSNYGYTF
NA	NA	TRBV4-1	TRBJ1-4	TGCGCCAGCAGCCGGTCAAGAGCGGGAACAAACCGTGAAAAACTGTTTTTT	CASSRSRAGTNREKLFF
few	NA	TRBV2	TRBJ1-6	TGTGCCAGCAGTGAAAGACTCTTCGGGTCACCCCTCCACTTT	CASSERLFGSPLHF
NA	TRBD2	TRBV2	TRBJ2-7	TGTGCCAGCAGTGATTGGGGGGGATCCGCCTACGAGCAGTACTTC	CASSDWGGSAYEQYF
NA	NA	TRBV7-9	TRBJ2-7	TGTGCCAGCAGCCAAGCCGGAGGGTACGAGCAGTACTTC	CASSQAGGYEQYF
NA	NA	TRBV5-1	TRBJ2-2	TGCGCCAGCAGCTTTCAGGGGCGGAACACCGGGGAGCTGTTTTTT	CASSFQGRNTGELFF
NA	TRBD2	TRBV6-5	TRBJ2-7	TGTGCCAGCAGTTACGAGCGGGATTCCTACGAGCAGTACTTC	CASSYERDSYEQYF
NA	TRBD1	TRBV2	TRBJ1-5	TGTGCCAGCAGGACAGGGGGCAATCAGCCCCAGCATTTT	CASRTGGNQPQHF
NA	NA	TRBV4-1	TRBJ1-3	TGCGCCAGCAGCCAAACAGGGACACGCGGAAACACCATATATTTT	CASSQTGTRGNTIYF
NA	TRBD1	TRBV7-9	TRBJ1-2	TGTGCCAGCGTTGGTGGAGGGGGCAACTATGGCTACACCTTC	CASVGGGGNYGYTF
NA	NA	TRBV11-2	TRBJ1-6	TGTGCCAGCAGCGACGAGGATTGGGGCCGGTATAATTCACCCCTCCACTTT	CASSDEDWGRYNSPLHF
NA	NA	TRBV11-2	TRBJ2-3	TGTGCCAGCAGCTTAAAGCGTCCTAGCCGTGCGCAGTATTTT	CASSLKRPSRAQYF
NA	NA	TRBV6-5	TRBJ1-1	TGTGCCAGCAGTCATACAGTGGTTACTGAAGCTTTCTTT	CASSHTVVTEAFF
NA	NA	TRBV4-2	TRBJ1-6	TGTGCCAGCAGGCCTCCGGACAGTGACAATTCACCCCTCCACTTT	CASRPPDSDNSPLHF
NA	NA	TRBV6-6	TRBJ1-1	TGTGCCAGCAGTCGACGCGCAGGGCGAGTGGGGAACACTGAAGCTTTCTTT	CASSRRAGRVGNTEAFF
NA	NA	TRBV6-2/TRBV6-3	TRBJ2-1	TGTGCCAGCAGTTTCCCCCGGAATGAGCAGTTCTTC	CASSFPRNEQFF
NA	TRBD1	TRBV28	TRBJ1-2	TGTGCCAGCAGTTGGGGGACAGGGCCCTATGGCTACACCTTC	CASSWGTGPYGYTF
NA	TRBD1	TRBV5-1	TRBJ2-5	TGCGCCAGCAGCTTGGGAGGACAGGCCTTTCAAGAGACCCAGTACTTC	CASSLGGQAFQETQYF
NA	NA	TRBV19	TRBJ1-2	TGTGCCAGTACCCTCACAGGGTCGGCTAACTATGGCTACACCTTC	CASTLTGSANYGYTF
once	TRBD2	TRBV13	TRBJ2-7	TGTGCCAGCAGCTACGTGTCTAGCGGATACGAGCAGTACTTC	CASSYVSSGYEQYF
few	NA	TRBV19	TRBJ1-4	TGTGCCAGTAGTGAAACCAGCGCAACTAATGAAAAACTGTTTTTT	CASSETSATNEKLFF
NA	TRBD1	TRBV2	TRBJ2-7	TGTGCCAGCATTCCGGACAGGTCAACCACCTACGAGCAGTACTTC	CASIPDRSTTYEQYF
NA	NA	TRBV30	TRBJ2-1	TGTGCCTGGAGTGTGGACGGGACTTACAATGAGCAGTTCTTC	CAWSVDGTYNEQFF
NA	TRBD1	TRBV5-1	TRBJ2-7	TGCGCCAGCAGTTCCGGGACAGGGTTGTCCTACGAGCAGTACTTC	CASSSGTGLSYEQYF
few	TRBD1	TRBV5-4	TRBJ1-4	TGTGCCAGCAGTCGGACAGGGACTGCTAATGAAAAACTGTTTTTT	CASSRTGTANEKLFF
NA	TRBD2	TRBV7-7	TRBJ2-2	TGTGCCAGCAGCCGTAGCGGGAAGGCAACCGGGGAGCTGTTTTTT	CASSRSGKATGELFF
NA	TRBD1	TRBV7-9	TRBJ1-2	TGTGCCAGCAGCTTATCATTCGCGACAGGGGTAATCTATGGCTACACCTTC	CASSLSFATGVIYGYTF
NA	TRBD1	TRBV19	TRBJ2-5	TGTGCCAGTAGTGCGAGGACAGGGACCCACGGGACCCAGTACTTC	CASSARTGTHGTQYF
NA	NA	TRBV21-1	TRBJ1-2	TGTGCCAGCACCGGCTGGGGAGGGGAGGATGGCTACACCTTC	CASTGWGGEDGYTF
NA	NA	TRBV24-1	TRBJ1-5	TGTGCCACCAGATTCGACAAGGGGGATCGTTATAGCAATCAGCCCCAGCATTTT	CATRFDKGDRYSNQPQHF
NA	NA	TRBV6-6	TRBJ1-2	TGTGCCAGCAGTCTACGATCGGGGGTGATTGGCTACACCTTC	CASSLRSGVIGYTF
NA	NA	TRBV7-7	TRBJ2-7	TGTGCCAGCAGCTTAGAGGACGGACTCTACGAGCAGTACTTC	CASSLEDGLYEQYF